A selection of T cell receptor beta chains follows, all from one sample in a study of T cells after yellow fever vaccination. TCRdb re-derived calls from the 5' RACE reads in MiXCR, one entry per CDR3 protein. The sample lists 95,000 to 150,000 distinct CDR3 sequences, roughly 9% occurring once. This specimen consisted of CD8+ T cells sorted from PBMCs, obtained on the day of the yellow fever booster vaccination. The receptors were gathered from a man younger than 35 who received the YFV17D yellow fever vaccine. The conserved cysteine and the conserved F or W are not part of the CDR3 here.

j_call v_call cdr3_aa
TRBJ2-1 TRBV12-3/TRBV12-4 ASCSGVRFDFTEQF
TRBJ1-1 TRBV11-1 ASSLGWDSEAF
TRBJ2-3 TRBV7-3 ASSLTSGAADTQY
TRBJ1-2 TRBV12-3/TRBV12-4 ASSPSPGLLLYGYT
TRBJ2-7 TRBV14 ASTTGRTGRIDEQY
TRBJ1-1 TRBV6-2/TRBV6-3 ASSYGQSEAF
TRBJ2-1 TRBV7-8 ASSLFSTHNEQF
TRBJ2-1 TRBV6-1 ASSEGRGRDEQF
TRBJ2-5 TRBV6-2/TRBV6-3 ASSYPAGTSGQETQY
TRBJ2-1 TRBV19 ASSIVATDEQF
TRBJ2-3 TRBV18 ASSVTSFTDTQY
TRBJ1-5 TRBV27 ASSWGSGPNQPQH
TRBJ1-2 TRBV30 AWSVPDLNYGYT
TRBJ2-1 TRBV7-6 ASSLGVGTGGEQF
TRBJ2-7 TRBV4-1 ASSHGTDYEQY
TRBJ1-1 TRBV14 ASSSRDRVQTEAF
TRBJ2-3 TRBV7-6 ASSLAGAGNTQY
TRBJ2-7 TRBV7-9 ASSFRPVEQY
TRBJ1-5 TRBV5-6 AKTGGINQPQH
TRBJ2-5 TRBV5-1 ASTGDQETQY
TRBJ2-7 TRBV29-1 SVDGTGAHSYEQY
TRBJ1-3 TRBV28 ASSDRGLSGNTIY
TRBJ1-2 TRBV6-5 ASSYTGTAPGLGYT
TRBJ2-6 TRBV19 ASSSQTYNSGANVLT
TRBJ2-3 TRBV6-4 ASSEGGGAVDTQY
TRBJ2-7 TRBV2 ASSGGGVEQY
TRBJ2-1 TRBV10-3 ATEDVSSYNEQF
TRBJ1-3 TRBV12-3/TRBV12-4 ASREGLWSSGNTIY
TRBJ1-2 TRBV15 ATSRDTGALGYGYT
TRBJ2-3 TRBV4-3 ASSQEGGSVDTQY
TRBJ2-4 TRBV4-1 ASSQTRSGGAENIQY
TRBJ2-2 TRBV7-8 ASGSPNTGELF
TRBJ1-2 TRBV29-1 SVEGPGNNGYT
TRBJ2-3 TRBV12-3/TRBV12-4 ASRLGDSSTDTQY
TRBJ1-6 TRBV4-1 ASSQGRQSSSYNSPLH
TRBJ2-1 TRBV20-1 SARDQGQAYNEQF
TRBJ2-2 TRBV6-1 ASSERAGELF
TRBJ2-7 TRBV10-3 APYGSSPQY
TRBJ2-7 TRBV19 ASSIARGRLSYEQY
TRBJ2-5 TRBV7-9 ASSFLAGDPNWEETQY
TRBJ1-5 TRBV4-3 ASSQELGWRNQPQH
TRBJ1-3 TRBV4-3 ASSQGTGSGNTIY
TRBJ1-1 TRBV2 ASIEPGGMNTEAF
TRBJ2-3 TRBV20-1 SANNFDLSTDTQY
TRBJ2-7 TRBV6-1 ASSEGGTYEQY
TRBJ2-5 TRBV5-1 ASSGGLAGGPYQETQY
TRBJ1-5 TRBV6-2/TRBV6-3 ASSSLGQPQH
TRBJ2-2 TRBV2 ASSEGHNTGELF
TRBJ2-1 TRBV7-2 ASSLGQRSYNEQF
TRBJ2-4 TRBV28 ANPRGGAQWDIQY
TRBJ1-1 TRBV12-5 ASGLHRDLNTEAF
TRBJ2-2 TRBV9 ASSLSGGELF
TRBJ2-1 TRBV7-6 ASSPSTGDYYNEQF
TRBJ1-1 TRBV4-3 ASSQGPAMNTEAF
TRBJ1-2 TRBV5-5 ASSLDNNYGYT
TRBJ2-2 TRBV7-2 ASSFRPGSITGELF